The 8 T cell receptor beta chains in this list originate from one sample, sequenced in a study of shared clonotypes between healthy human individuals. Sequencing was performed with immunoSEQ multiplex PCR; in TCRdb, only in-frame clones are kept and a portion is missing. The sample lists around 1.6 million clones, around 98% occurring once. Sequenced input: naive CD4+ T cells sorted from blood. As for subset: CD45RA+ positively selected. These receptors were collected from a man younger than 40 in good health.

This clone is a singleton in its sample. This sequence joins TRBV14 and TRBJ1-5; tentatively, D is TRBD1 (5 bases). V was pared by 4 bases and J by 5 bases, with 12 bases between. The CDR3 contains 14 residues. Germline CDR1 and CDR2: SGHDN and FVKESK. The CDR3 region is CASSPRGVDQPQHF. The CDR3 DNA is TGTGCCAGCAGCCCAAGAGGGGTTGATCAGCCCCAGCATTTT.

Regarding this clone: This same CDR3 is encoded by further DNA sequences in the sample. The CDR3 sequence: CASSLGQGNEKLFF. In DNA, the CDR3 is TGCGCCAGCAGCCTTGGACAGGGGAATGAAAAACTGTTTTTT. The chain carries TRBV5-1 and TRBJ1-4, with 9 bases lining up with TRBD1. V was clipped by 4 bases and J by 5 bases; unmatched bases: 3. The germline V gene has CDR1 SGHRS and CDR2 YFSETQ. The CDR3 spans 14 residues.

The V gene is TRBV2, the J gene TRBJ1-2; tentative D call: TRBD1 (5 bases). Germline assignment: CDR1 SNHLY and CDR2 FYNNEI. This CDR3 region has 13 residues. Trimming shortened V by 4 bases and J by 4 bases, and 10 bases separated the two germline ends. CDR3 sequence: CASSVQGLYGYTF. The CDR3 DNA reads as TGTGCCAGCAGTGTGCAGGGCCTCTATGGCTACACCTTC.

The V and J genes are TRBV2 and TRBJ2-7; 9 positions agree with TRBD2. Unmatched junction bases numbered 18, after V lost 6 bases and J lost 0 bases. The CDR3 has 19 residues. Germline values: CDR1 SNHLY, CDR2 FYNNEI. This CDR3 is CASSLPSGLASGNSYEQYF. CDR3 nucleotide sequence: TGTGCCAGCAGCTTACCCTCGGGACTAGCTTCGGGTAACTCCTACGAGCAGTACTTC. Full variable domain (remainder filled in from reference TRBV2 and TRBJ2-7): EPEVTQTPSHQVTQMGQEVILRCVPISNHLYFYWYRQILGQKVEFLVSFYNNEISEKSEIFDDQFSVERPDGSNFTLKIRSTKLEDSAMYFCASSLPSGLASGNSYEQYFGPGTRLTVT.

The CDR3 DNA follows: TGTGCCAGCAGCTCCCGGGCGGGGAGGCTTAGGCCAGAAGAGACCCAGTACTTC. It codes for CASSSRAGRLRPEETQYF. The rearrangement uses TRBV11-2 and TRBJ2-5, with D maybe TRBD2 (6 bases). The CDR3 extends over 18 amino acids. V lost 4 bases to trimming and J lost 3 bases, with 24 bases between them. In germline, CDR1 is SGHAT, CDR2 FQNNGV.

This sequence joins TRBV28 and TRBJ2-7, with 8 nucleotides matching TRBD2. This CDR3 has 15 amino acids. V trimming: 6 bases; J trimming: 0 bases; junction bases outside the gene matches: 7. Per the germline V gene, CDR1 is MDHEN and CDR2 is SYDVKM. In DNA form, the CDR3 reads TGTGCCAGCAGGTCAGCGGGAGCCCTCTCCTACGAGCAGTACTTC. Protein sequence: CASRSAGALSYEQYF.

This clone was recorded once. V usage is TRBV5-5 and J usage is TRBJ2-1; TRBD2 agrees at 12 bases. V dropped 4 bases and J dropped 4; count of bases not matched to a gene: 12. CDR3 length: 18 residues. Germline CDR1 and CDR2: SGHKS and YYEKEE (reference sequence). CDR3 nucleotides: TGTGCCAGCAGCCCCCCAACTAGGACTAGCGGGATTTACAATGAGCAGTTCTTC. This codes for CASSPPTRTSGIYNEQFF.

The rearrangement links TRBV11-2 to TRBJ2-2; unclear D gene. In germline, CDR1 is SGHAT, CDR2 FQNNGV. The length of the CDR3 is 17 residues. V gave up 2 bases and J gave up 7 bases, with 20 bases separating them. CDR3: CASSLFGGQVFSGELFF. The CDR3 coding sequence is TGTGCCAGCAGCTTATTTGGTGGGCAGGTGTTCAGCGGGGAGCTGTTTTTT.